There are a few counts of the clone carrying this T cell receptor (beta chain). The antigen remains undetermined. Germline CDR1 reads LNHNV; CDR2 reads YYDKDF (reference sequence). CDR3 length equals 13 residues. The V end lost 3 bases, the J end lost 3 bases, and 8 bases lay between the germline ends. These data originate in a study of vaccination and CD4 T cells after COVID-19. Study summary: The convalescents were made up of six males and four females, two of whom were Hispanic. The stimulating agents, overlapping spike peptides, came from SARS-CoV-2, HCoV-NL63, HCoV-OC43 and HCoV-229E. Regarding the study as a whole: Convalescent patients' clones that were vaccine-specific were spike mono-reactive in 304 of 307 cases.

Regarding treatment: approximately nine-day PBMC culture with coronavirus spike peptide pools or control peptides (ViraFEST assay). Oncomine TCR Beta short-read sequencing was applied to DNA from cultured CD4+ T cells. MiXCR was run by TCRdb on the PCR reads, yielding one entry per CDR3 protein. The sample has about 26,000 distinct CDR3 sequences, 40% to 55% seen once. This chain links TRBV15 with TRBJ2-5; D not certain. This sample comprised CD4+ T cells from blood, cultured in vitro, obtained before SARS-CoV-2 vaccination. The source of this sequence is a human donor who received a COVID-19 vaccine. The CDR3 here is CATSRISKETQYF. The DNA of the CDR3 is TGTGCCACCAGCAGGATTAGCAAAGAGACCCAGTACTTC.